Each of the 17 T cell receptor beta chains below was sequenced from the same sample in a study of cytotoxic CD8 clonotypes in ibrutinib-treated CLL. Sequenced by immunoSEQ multiplex PCR; TCRdb stores in-frame clones only, minus some. This sample has hundreds of thousands of clones; about three quarters occur once, and the top ten carry about 16%. The sample was PBMCs, taken after 24 months of ibrutinib treatment. Source of these receptors: a human donor with chronic lymphocytic leukemia.

The chain recombines TRBV19 with TRBJ2-2; maybe TRBD2 (6 bases). CDR1 is LNHDA and CDR2 is SQIVND in the germline V gene (reference sequence). Trimming cost V 6 bases and J 4 bases, with 15 bases left between them. This CDR3 has 15 residues. Written as DNA, the CDR3 is TGTGCCAGTAGCCCCCCTGGGGGGATCACCGGGGAGCTGTTTTTT. It encodes CASSPPGGITGELFF.

This chain links TRBV13 with TRBJ2-7; 11 nucleotides match TRBD2. CDR1 is PRHDT and CDR2 is FYEKMQ in the germline V gene (reference sequence). CDR3 length: 15 residues. V trimming: 4 bases; J trimming: 3 bases; junction bases outside the gene matches: 5. As DNA, the CDR3 is TGTGCCAGCAGCTCAGGGACTAGCGGCGACTACGAGCAGTACTTC. This sequence encodes CASSSGTSGDYEQYF.

The rearrangement links TRBV18 to TRBJ2-1; 7 bases match TRBD2. CDR1 is KGHSH, CDR2 LQKENI, per germline. This CDR3 has 15 amino acids. V was clipped by 6 bases and J by 3 bases; unmatched bases: 8. CDR3 sequence: CASSHSSGFYNEQFF. As DNA, the CDR3 is TGTGCCAGCTCCCACTCTAGCGGCTTCTACAATGAGCAGTTCTTC.

The CDR3 is CSVEDRVAEQFF. Here the CDR3 DNA reads TGCAGCGTTGAAGACAGGGTTGCTGAGCAGTTCTTC. V gene TRBV29-1 combines with J gene TRBJ2-1, with a weak D call TRBD1 (5 bases). Per the germline V gene, CDR1 is SQVTM and CDR2 is ANQGSEA. Between the trimmed V and J ends, which lost 0 bases and 9 bases, there was a span of 9 bases. The CDR3 covers 12 residues.

The rearrangement links TRBV11-2 to TRBJ2-1; 8 positions agree with TRBD2. The CDR3 length is 17 residues. V lost 2 bases, J lost 10 bases, and 16 bases stayed unmatched. Germline V gene data show CDR1 as SGHAT and CDR2 as FQNNGV. The CDR3 loop is CASSLQLTGTSNREQFF. CDR3 in DNA: TGTGCCAGCAGCTTACAGCTAACCGGGACTAGTAATAGGGAGCAGTTCTTC.

V gene TRBV30 combines with J gene TRBJ2-5; D may be TRBD1 (7 bases). The CDR3 covers 14 residues. Trimming took 3 bases from V and 5 from J, leaving 16 bases between them. CDR1 and CDR2 from the germline V gene are GTSNPN and SVGIG (reference sequence). CDR3 nucleotide sequence: TGTGCCTGGAGCCTAGGAGGGGGCGGCGAGACCCAGTACTTC. It is translated as CAWSLGGGGETQYF.

This chain connects TRBV29-1 to TRBJ1-3; D may be TRBD1 (6 bases). The CDR3 spans 14 residues. CDR1 SQVTM and CDR2 ANQGSEA come from the germline V gene. V was shortened by 5 bases and J by 0 bases, with 11 bases between the two germline ends. The CDR3, as DNA: TGCAGCGTTTTACAGGGCAGCTCTGGAAACACCATATATTTT. As protein: CSVLQGSSGNTIYF.

This rearrangement joins TRBV7-3 to TRBJ2-3, with 11 bases aligning to TRBD2. There are 14 residues in the CDR3. V shed 7 bases, J shed 4 bases, and the junction held 4 bases outside the gene matches. Germline V CDR1 and CDR2: SGHTA, FQGTGA. In DNA, the CDR3 is TGTGCCAGCAAGAAGACTAGCGGGGCAGATACGCAGTATTTT. Amino acids: CASKKTSGADTQYF.

V usage is TRBV5-4 and J usage is TRBJ2-1; 8 bases are a match to TRBD2. V trimming: 0 bases; J trimming: 10 bases; junction bases outside the gene matches: 18. The CDR3 is 18 amino acids. Germline-derived CDR1 and CDR2 are SGHNT and YYREEE (reference sequence). The CDR3: CASSLDTPPGTRYREQFF. The CDR3 region has the DNA TGTGCCAGCAGCTTGGATACGCCCCCGGGGACTAGGTATCGGGAGCAGTTCTTC.

In its sample, this clone was seen a few times. The chain employs TRBV27 and TRBJ2-6; D is unresolved. V shed 6 bases and J shed 3 bases, with 12 bases lying between them. The CDR3 loop spans 15 amino acids. CDR1 and CDR2 from the germline V gene are MNHEY and SMNVEV (reference sequence). CDR3 amino acids: CASSPVSGGANVLTF. DNA of the CDR3: TGTGCCAGCAGCCCCGTCTCCGGTGGGGCCAACGTCCTGACTTTC.

In its sample, this clone was seen a few times. This sequence joins TRBV12-2 and TRBJ2-7; the D segment call TRBD2 is taken from the table without a DNA check. TRBV12-2 is designated a pseudogene. There are 16 residues in the CDR3. The CDR3 loop is CASRSYGLTGAYEQYF. CDR3 nucleotides: TGTGCAAGTCGCTCCTACGGACTAACTGGGGCCTACGAGCAGTACTTC.

The chain uses TRBV25-1 and TRBJ1-5; D gene unclear. Germline V CDR1 and CDR2: MGHDK, SYGVNS. This CDR3 has 16 residues. Trimming left V 3 bases short and J 0 bases short, with 12 bases between. The CDR3 loop reads CASSDSSKSSNQPQHF. CDR3 bases: TGTGCCAGCAGTGACAGTTCCAAGAGTAGCAATCAGCCCCAGCATTTT.

This clone was recorded only once. The genes are TRBV11-3 and TRBJ2-5; TRBD2 is a possible D gene (5 bases). The CDR3 spans 15 residues. The V end was cut by 1 base, the J end by 4 bases, with 13 bases between. Germline CDR1 and CDR2: SGHNT and YENEEA. In DNA form, the CDR3 reads TGTGCCAGCAGCTTAGGAGGGAGTTCGGGAGAGACCCAGTACTTC. Protein sequence: CASSLGGSSGETQYF.

The rearrangement links TRBV14 to TRBJ2-2; D ambiguous. CDR1 and CDR2 (germline): SGHDN, FVKESK. The CDR3 is 13 amino acids. Trimming stripped 6 bases from V and 1 base from J, with 6 bases between. CDR3 DNA sequence: TGTGCCAGCAGAGCTGAGAACACCGGGGAGCTGTTTTTT. Protein product: CASRAENTGELFF.

This rearrangement joins TRBV19 to TRBJ2-7; 9 bases agree with TRBD1. V trimming: 6 bases; J trimming: 5 bases; junction bases outside the gene matches: 8. This CDR3 has 14 residues. The V gene's germline CDR1 is LNHDA and CDR2 SQIVND (reference sequence). CDR3 DNA: TGTGCCAGTAGCTATGGGACAGGGAGGAACGAGCAGTACTTC. Its translation is CASSYGTGRNEQYF.

The chain couples TRBV27 to TRBJ2-1, with D tentatively TRBD1 (5 bases). CDR1 is MNHEY and CDR2 is SMNVEV in the germline V gene (reference sequence). V lost 5 bases and J 1 base, leaving 9 bases between the germline ends. The CDR3 totals 14 residues. CDR3 sequence: CASSLPGSYNEQFF. DNA for the CDR3: TGTGCCAGCAGTCTCCCAGGGTCCTACAATGAGCAGTTCTTC.

The V gene is TRBV5-4, the J gene TRBJ2-1; the match to TRBD2 covers 10 bases. The trim removed 4 bases at V and 8 bases at J, leaving 18 bases unmatched. The CDR3 spans 18 residues. Germline CDR1 SGHNT, CDR2 YYREEE (reference sequence). CDR3 region: CASSTVPGLAKGADEQFF. CDR3 bases: TGTGCCAGCAGCACTGTCCCGGGACTAGCGAAAGGGGCAGATGAGCAGTTCTTC.